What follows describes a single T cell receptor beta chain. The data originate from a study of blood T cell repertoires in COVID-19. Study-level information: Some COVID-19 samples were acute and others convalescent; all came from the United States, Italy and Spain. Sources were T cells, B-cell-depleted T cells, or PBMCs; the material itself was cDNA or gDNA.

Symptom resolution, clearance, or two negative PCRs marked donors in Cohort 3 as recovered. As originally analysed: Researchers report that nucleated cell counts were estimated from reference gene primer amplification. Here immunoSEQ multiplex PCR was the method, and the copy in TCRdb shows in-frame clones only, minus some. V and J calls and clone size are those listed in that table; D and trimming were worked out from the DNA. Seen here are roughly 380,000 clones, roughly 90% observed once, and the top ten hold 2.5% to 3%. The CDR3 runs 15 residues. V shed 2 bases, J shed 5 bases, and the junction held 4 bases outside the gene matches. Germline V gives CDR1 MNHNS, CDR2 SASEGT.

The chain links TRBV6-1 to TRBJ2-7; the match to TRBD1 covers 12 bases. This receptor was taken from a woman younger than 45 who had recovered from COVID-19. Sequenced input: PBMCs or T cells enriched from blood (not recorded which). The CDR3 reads CASSEQGQGANEQYF. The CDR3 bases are TGTGCCAGCAGTGAACAGGGACAGGGGGCCAACGAGCAGTACTTC.